The 13 T cell receptor beta chains below come from one sample, sequenced in a study of blood T cell repertoires in COVID-19. Sequenced by immunoSEQ multiplex PCR; TCRdb stores in-frame clones only, minus some. The sample includes fewer than 200,000 clones, roughly 80% seen only once; the top ten take 9.5% to 13%. The sample comprised peripheral blood. These TCRs come from a man aged 65-85 years with active or convalescent COVID-19.

The V gene is TRBV3-1 (or the pseudogene TRBV3-2), the J gene TRBJ1-1; D unresolved. V was pared by 4 bases and J by 11 bases, with 14 bases between. CDR1 LGHDT and CDR2 YNNKEL come from the germline V gene (reference sequence). CDR3 length: 12 amino acids. CDR3 nucleotides: TGTGCCAGCAGCCGAGCGGGATCTGGGGCTTTCTTT. Its protein is CASSRAGSGAFF.

The sample holds a few counts of this clone. The V and J genes are TRBV27 and TRBJ1-6; D remains unclear. Looked up from germline, CDR1 is MNHEY and CDR2 is SMNVEV (reference sequence). V was clipped by 4 bases and J by 7 bases, with 8 bases between them. The CDR3 runs to 13 residues. This chain's CDR3 is CASSWQFNSPLHF. DNA for the CDR3: TGTGCCAGCAGTTGGCAGTTCAATTCACCCCTCCACTTT.

The chain employs TRBV3-1 (or the pseudogene TRBV3-2) and TRBJ1-2, with 7 bases fitting TRBD1. With 5 bases clipped from V and 0 bases from J, the junction kept 3 bases outside the gene matches. In germline, CDR1 is LGHDT, CDR2 YNNKEL (reference sequence). CDR3 length equals 14 residues. The CDR3 sequence is CASSKQGTNYGYTF. CDR3 nucleotide sequence: TGTGCCAGCAGCAAACAGGGGACTAACTATGGCTACACCTTC.

This rearrangement joins TRBV18 to TRBJ2-3, with D maybe TRBD1 (5 bases). V was trimmed by 6 bases and J by 0 bases, leaving 10 bases between them. This CDR3 is 14 amino acids long. The V gene's germline CDR1 is KGHSH and CDR2 LQKENI. The CDR3 DNA reads as TGTGCCAGCTCGAGACAGATTAGCACAGATACGCAGTATTTT. This gives the protein CASSRQISTDTQYF.

The chain employs TRBV18 and TRBJ2-5; D is perhaps TRBD2 (6 bases). This CDR3 is built from 14 residues. Germline-derived CDR1 and CDR2 are KGHSH and LQKENI. V dropped 1 base and J dropped 5 bases, with 11 bases sitting between them. The CDR3 DNA follows: TGTGCCAGCTCACCACAGGCAGGAGGGGAGACCCAGTACTTC. Its translation is CASSPQAGGETQYF.

The chain uses TRBV2 and TRBJ2-1; 10 bases map to TRBD2. This CDR3 contains 15 residues. The germline CDR1 and CDR2 sequences are SNHLY and FYNNEI. Trimming took 3 bases from V and 9 from J; bases not matched to a gene: 8. CDR3 in DNA: TGTGCCAGCAGTGATCAGAGCGGGGGGGTCTCTGAGCAGTTCTTC. Translating gives CASSDQSGGVSEQFF.

V is TRBV11-3 and J is TRBJ2-2; maybe TRBD1 (6 bases). Germline V gives CDR1 SGHNT, CDR2 YENEEA. This CDR3 is 13 amino acids long. V was shortened by 5 bases and J by 6 bases, with 10 bases between the two germline ends. DNA of the CDR3: TGTGCCAGCAGCGGGGGCGAGGCCGGGGAGCTGTTTTTT. Protein: CASSGGEAGELFF.

The V gene is TRBV7-2, the J gene TRBJ2-2; D not certain. The ends were cut back, 2 bases at V and 5 bases at J, with 12 bases in the middle. The CDR3 runs 15 residues. Germline lookup yields CDR1 SGHTA and CDR2 FQGNSA. CDR3 DNA sequence: TGTGCCAGCAGCTTACCTGGCGGCAAGACCGGGGAGCTGTTTTTT. Translating it yields CASSLPGGKTGELFF.

This chain joins TRBV9 and TRBJ2-2; 10 bases are shared with TRBD2. There are 16 residues in the CDR3. CDR1 is SGDLS and CDR2 is YYNGEE in the germline V gene. The V and J ends lost 0 bases and 9 bases, in that order; junction bases with no gene match: 8. CDR3 region: CASSVGTSGRGRELFF. The CDR3 bases are TGTGCCAGCAGCGTAGGGACTAGCGGCCGAGGGAGGGAGCTGTTTTTT.

CDR3 DNA: TGTGCCAGCAGTGACAACAGGGGGCCTGGGGCCAACGTCCTGACTTTC. Translating it yields CASSDNRGPGANVLTF. The V gene is TRBV25-1, the J gene TRBJ2-6; 9 bases are shared with TRBD1. The CDR3 consists of 16 residues. Per the germline V gene, CDR1 is MGHDK and CDR2 is SYGVNS. J was trimmed by 2 bases and V by 3 bases; bases with no gene match: 2.

This clone appeared once. This rearrangement joins TRBV18 to TRBJ2-4; TRBD2 might be the D (5 bases). V shed 3 bases and J shed 7 bases, with 13 bases lying between them. From germline, CDR1 is KGHSH and CDR2 LQKENI. CDR3 length: 14 residues. Here the CDR3 DNA reads TGTGCCAGCTCACCCCCTTTAGCGTTGAACATTCAGTACTTC. Translation gives CASSPPLALNIQYF. Filled out from reference TRBV18 and TRBJ2-4, the complete variable domain reads NAGVMQNPRHLVRRRGQEARLRCSPMKGHSHVYWYRQLPEEGLKFMVYLQKENIIDESGMPKERFSAEFPKEGPSILRIQQVVRGDSAAYFCASSPPLALNIQYFGAGTRLSVL.

The V and J genes are TRBV28 and TRBJ1-2, with 10 positions matching TRBD1. Germline V gives CDR1 MDHEN, CDR2 SYDVKM. V was clipped by 3 bases and J by 4 bases; unmatched bases: 5. This CDR3 contains 15 residues. The CDR3 is CASSFDRGQPYGYTF. The DNA for the CDR3 is TGTGCCAGCAGTTTCGACAGGGGGCAACCCTATGGCTACACCTTC.

The V gene is TRBV6-1, the J gene TRBJ1-2; TRBD1 agrees at 10 bases. The trim removed 3 bases at V and 2 bases at J, leaving 3 bases unmatched. This CDR3 has 15 residues. Germline CDR1 is MNHNS and CDR2 is SASEGT. For the CDR3, the DNA is TGTGCCAGCAGTGACCGGGACAGGGGAAACTATGGCTACACCTTC. Translation gives CASSDRDRGNYGYTF.